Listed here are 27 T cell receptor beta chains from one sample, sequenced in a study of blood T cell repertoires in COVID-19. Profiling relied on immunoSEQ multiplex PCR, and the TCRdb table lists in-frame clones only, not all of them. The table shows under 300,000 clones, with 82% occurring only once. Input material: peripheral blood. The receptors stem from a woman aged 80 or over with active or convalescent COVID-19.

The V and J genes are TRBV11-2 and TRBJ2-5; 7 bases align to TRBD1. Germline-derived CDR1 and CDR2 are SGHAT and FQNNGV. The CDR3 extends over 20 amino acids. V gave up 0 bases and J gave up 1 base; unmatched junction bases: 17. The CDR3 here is CASSLEGGTGAYSRQETQYF. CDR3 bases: TGTGCCAGCAGCTTAGAGGGTGGAACAGGGGCCTACTCTCGCCAAGAGACCCAGTACTTC.

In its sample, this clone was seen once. The CDR3 is CAWSVTSGTSGTDTQYF. The CDR3 bases are TGTGCCTGGAGTGTCACCTCCGGGACTAGCGGAACAGATACGCAGTATTTT. This sequence joins TRBV30 and TRBJ2-3; 11 nucleotides match TRBD2. The V gene's germline CDR1 is GTSNPN and CDR2 SVGIG (reference sequence). V was clipped by 0 bases and J by 3 bases; unmatched bases: 8. The CDR3 runs 17 residues.

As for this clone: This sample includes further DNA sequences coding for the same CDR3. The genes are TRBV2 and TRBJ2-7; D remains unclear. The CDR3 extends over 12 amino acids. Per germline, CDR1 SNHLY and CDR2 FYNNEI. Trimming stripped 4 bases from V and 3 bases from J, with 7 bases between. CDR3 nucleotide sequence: TGTGCCAGCAGTGGTTCAGGCTACGAGCAGTACTTC. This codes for CASSGSGYEQYF.

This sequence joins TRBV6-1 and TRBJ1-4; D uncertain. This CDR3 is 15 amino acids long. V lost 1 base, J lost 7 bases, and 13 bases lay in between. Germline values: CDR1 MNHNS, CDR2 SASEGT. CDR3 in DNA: TGTGCCAGCAGTGAAGGAACGGCAGGTACTGAAAAACTGTTTTTT. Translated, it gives CASSEGTAGTEKLFF.

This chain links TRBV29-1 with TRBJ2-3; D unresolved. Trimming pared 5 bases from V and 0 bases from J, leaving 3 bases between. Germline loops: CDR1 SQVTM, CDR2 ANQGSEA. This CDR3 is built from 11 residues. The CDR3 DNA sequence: TGCAGCGTTCATAGCACAGATACGCAGTATTTT. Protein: CSVHSTDTQYF.

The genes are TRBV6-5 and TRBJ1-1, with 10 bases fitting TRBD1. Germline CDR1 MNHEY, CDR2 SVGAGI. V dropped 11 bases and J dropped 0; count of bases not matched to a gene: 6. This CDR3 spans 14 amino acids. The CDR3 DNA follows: TGTGCCGGAAGGACAGGGGGTGTGAACACTGAAGCTTTCTTT. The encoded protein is CAGRTGGVNTEAFF.

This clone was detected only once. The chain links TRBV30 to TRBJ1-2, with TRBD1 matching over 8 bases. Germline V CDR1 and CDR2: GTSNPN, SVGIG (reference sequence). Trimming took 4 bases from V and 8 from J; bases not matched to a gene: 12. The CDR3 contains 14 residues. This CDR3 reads CAWTYLGQGRGYTF. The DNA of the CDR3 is TGTGCCTGGACTTACTTAGGACAGGGACGGGGCTACACCTTC.

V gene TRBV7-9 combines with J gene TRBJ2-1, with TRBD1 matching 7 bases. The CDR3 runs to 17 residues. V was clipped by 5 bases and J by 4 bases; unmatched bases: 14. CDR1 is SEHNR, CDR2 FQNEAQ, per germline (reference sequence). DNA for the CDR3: TGTGCCAGCAGCAAAAACTGGGGTGCAGGGGGTTACAATGAGCAGTTCTTC. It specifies CASSKNWGAGGYNEQFF.

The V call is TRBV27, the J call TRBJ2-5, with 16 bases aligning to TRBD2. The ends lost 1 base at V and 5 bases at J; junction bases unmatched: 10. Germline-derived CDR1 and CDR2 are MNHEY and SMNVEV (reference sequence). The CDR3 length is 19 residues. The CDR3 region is CASSLYSGTSGGAGETQYF. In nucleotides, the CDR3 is TGTGCCAGCAGTTTATACTCCGGGACTAGCGGGGGGGCGGGGGAGACCCAGTACTTC.

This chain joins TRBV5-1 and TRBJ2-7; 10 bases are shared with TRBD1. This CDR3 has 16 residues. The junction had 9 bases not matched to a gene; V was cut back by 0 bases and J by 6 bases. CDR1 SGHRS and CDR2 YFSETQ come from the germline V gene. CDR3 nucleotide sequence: TGCGCCAGCAGCTTGGGACAGGGGGCGGTAGGCGCCGAGCAGTACTTC. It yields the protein CASSLGQGAVGAEQYF.

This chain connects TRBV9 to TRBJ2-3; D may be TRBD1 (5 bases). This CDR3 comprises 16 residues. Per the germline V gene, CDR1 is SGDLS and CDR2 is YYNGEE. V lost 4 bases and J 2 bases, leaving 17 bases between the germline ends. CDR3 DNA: TGTGCCAGCAGCCCCCAAGGGGCTAGGCACACAGATACGCAGTATTTT. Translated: CASSPQGARHTDTQYF.

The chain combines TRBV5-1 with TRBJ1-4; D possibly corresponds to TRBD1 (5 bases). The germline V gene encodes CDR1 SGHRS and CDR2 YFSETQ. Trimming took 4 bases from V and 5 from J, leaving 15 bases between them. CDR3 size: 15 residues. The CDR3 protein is CASSTEGRGNEKLFF. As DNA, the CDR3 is TGCGCCAGCAGCACGGAGGGGCGGGGGAATGAAAAACTGTTTTTT.

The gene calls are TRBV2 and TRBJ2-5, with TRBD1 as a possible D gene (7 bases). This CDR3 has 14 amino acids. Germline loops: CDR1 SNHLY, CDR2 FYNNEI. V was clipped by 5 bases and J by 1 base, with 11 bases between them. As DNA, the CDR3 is TGTGCCAGCAGTTGGGGGGACAGCCAAGAGACCCAGTACTTC. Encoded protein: CASSWGDSQETQYF.

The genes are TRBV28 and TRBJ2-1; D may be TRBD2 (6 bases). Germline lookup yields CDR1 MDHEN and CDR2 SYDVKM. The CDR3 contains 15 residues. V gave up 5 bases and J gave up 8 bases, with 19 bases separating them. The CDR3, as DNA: TGTGCCAGCAGTCCCAGGACGGGAGTGCGTCATGAGCAGTTCTTC. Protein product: CASSPRTGVRHEQFF.

CDR3 bases: TGTGCCAGCAGCCCACTCCGGTCAGGGGTCGCCTATGGCTACACCTTC. Translated, it gives CASSPLRSGVAYGYTF. The J gene is TRBJ1-2, the V gene TRBV7-9; weak D call: TRBD1 (6 bases). V was clipped by 5 bases and J by 4 bases, with 20 bases between them. The CDR3 has 16 amino acids. Germline lookup yields CDR1 SEHNR and CDR2 FQNEAQ (reference sequence).

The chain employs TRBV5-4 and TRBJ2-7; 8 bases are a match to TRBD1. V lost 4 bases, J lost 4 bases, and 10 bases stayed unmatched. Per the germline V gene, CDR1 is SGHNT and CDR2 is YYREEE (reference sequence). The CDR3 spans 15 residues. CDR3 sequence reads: CASSPQGTGRYEQYF. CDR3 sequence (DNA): TGTGCCAGCAGCCCCCAGGGGACAGGTAGATACGAGCAGTACTTC.

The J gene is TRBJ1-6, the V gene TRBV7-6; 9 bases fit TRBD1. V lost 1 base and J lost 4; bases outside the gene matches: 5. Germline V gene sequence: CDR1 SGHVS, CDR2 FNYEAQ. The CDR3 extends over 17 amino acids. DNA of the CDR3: TGTGCCAGCAGCTTAGGGGGACAGGGATCGTATAATTCACCCCTCCACTTT. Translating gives CASSLGGQGSYNSPLHF.

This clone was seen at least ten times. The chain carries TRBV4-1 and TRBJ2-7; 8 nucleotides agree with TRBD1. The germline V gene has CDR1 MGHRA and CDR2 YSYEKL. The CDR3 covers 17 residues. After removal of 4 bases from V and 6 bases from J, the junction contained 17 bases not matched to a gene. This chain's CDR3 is CASSRPTRGDRGGEQYF. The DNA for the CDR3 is TGCGCCAGCAGCCGCCCGACCCGAGGAGACAGGGGTGGCGAGCAGTACTTC.

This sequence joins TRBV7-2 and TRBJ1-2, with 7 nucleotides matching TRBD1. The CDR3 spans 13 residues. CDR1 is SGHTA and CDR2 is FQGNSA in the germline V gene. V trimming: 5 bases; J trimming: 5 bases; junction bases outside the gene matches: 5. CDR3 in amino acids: CASSRDSFYGYTF. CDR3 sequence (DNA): TGTGCCAGCAGCAGGGACAGTTTTTATGGCTACACCTTC.

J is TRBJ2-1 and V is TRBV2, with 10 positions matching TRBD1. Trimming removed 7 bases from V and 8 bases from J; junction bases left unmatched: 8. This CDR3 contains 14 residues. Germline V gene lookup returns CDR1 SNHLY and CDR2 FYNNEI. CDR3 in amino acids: CASNPAGQGYEQFF. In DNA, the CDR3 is TGTGCCAGCAACCCAGCGGGACAGGGGTATGAGCAGTTCTTC.

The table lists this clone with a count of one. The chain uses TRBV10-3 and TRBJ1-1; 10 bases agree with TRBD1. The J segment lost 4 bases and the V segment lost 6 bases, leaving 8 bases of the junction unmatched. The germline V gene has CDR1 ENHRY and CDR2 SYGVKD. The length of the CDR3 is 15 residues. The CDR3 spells CAIRNSGTGATEAFF. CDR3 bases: TGTGCCATCAGGAATTCCGGGACAGGGGCCACTGAAGCTTTCTTT.

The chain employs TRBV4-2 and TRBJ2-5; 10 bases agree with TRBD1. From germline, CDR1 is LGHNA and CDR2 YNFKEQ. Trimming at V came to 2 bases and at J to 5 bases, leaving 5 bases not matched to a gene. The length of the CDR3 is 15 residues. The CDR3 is CASSQKTGGAETQYF. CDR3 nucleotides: TGTGCCAGCAGCCAAAAGACAGGGGGCGCGGAGACCCAGTACTTC.

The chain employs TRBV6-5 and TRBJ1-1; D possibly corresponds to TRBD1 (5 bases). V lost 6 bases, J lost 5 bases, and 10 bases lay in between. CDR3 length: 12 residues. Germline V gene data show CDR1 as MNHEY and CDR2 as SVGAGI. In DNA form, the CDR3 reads TGTGCCAGCAGGGGGCCACCTACTGAAGCTTTCTTT. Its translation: CASRGPPTEAFF.

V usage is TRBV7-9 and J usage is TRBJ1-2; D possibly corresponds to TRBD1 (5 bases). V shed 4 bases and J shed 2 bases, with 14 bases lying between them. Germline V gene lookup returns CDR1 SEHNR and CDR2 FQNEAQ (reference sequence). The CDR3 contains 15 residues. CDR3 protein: CASSSPESGNYGYTF. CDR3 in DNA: TGTGCCAGCAGCTCCCCAGAGTCAGGGAACTATGGCTACACCTTC.

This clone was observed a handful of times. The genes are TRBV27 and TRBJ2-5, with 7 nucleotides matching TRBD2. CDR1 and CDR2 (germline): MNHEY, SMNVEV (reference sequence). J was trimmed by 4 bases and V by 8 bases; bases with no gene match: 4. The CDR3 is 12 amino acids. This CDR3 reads CASGGGLETQYF. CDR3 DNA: TGTGCCAGCGGGGGGGGTCTAGAGACCCAGTACTTC.

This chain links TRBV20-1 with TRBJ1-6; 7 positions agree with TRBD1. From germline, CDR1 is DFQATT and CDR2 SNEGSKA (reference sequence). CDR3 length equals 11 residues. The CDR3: CSPGQPPPLHF. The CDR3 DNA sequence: TGCAGCCCGGGACAGCCCCCACCCCTCCACTTT.

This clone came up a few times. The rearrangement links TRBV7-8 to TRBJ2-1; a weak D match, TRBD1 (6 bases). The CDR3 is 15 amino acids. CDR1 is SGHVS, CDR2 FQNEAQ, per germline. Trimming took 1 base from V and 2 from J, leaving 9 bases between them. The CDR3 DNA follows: TGTGCCAGCAGCTTAGACCAGGGGACCTACAATGAGCAGTTCTTC. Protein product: CASSLDQGTYNEQFF.